This T cell receptor (beta chain) emerged from a study of T cells in Graves' hyperthyroidism and ophthalmopathy. General observations from the study: The model forecast ophthalmopathy, anticipating it by a median 6.5 months before onset.

Amplified regions were TCR beta CDR3 sequences from RNA transcripts. Initially, a first-round RT-PCR of the TCR CDR3 employed the HTBI primer set. A single record per CDR3 protein comes from TCRdb applying MiXCR to the multiplex PCR reads. Among fewer than 750,000 distinct CDR3 sequences, about 45% were seen once, and the ten largest hold around 8%. A note on this clonotype: Its cognate antigen is unknown.

The V end was cut by 6 bases, the J end by 16 bases, with 13 bases between. This CDR3 is built from 10 residues. Germline CDR1 and CDR2: SGHTA and FQGTGA. V gene TRBV7-3 combines with J gene TRBJ1-5; D may be TRBD1 (6 bases). The clonotype was recovered from a woman younger than 30 with Graves' hyperthyroidism. The sequencing input was peripheral blood or thyroid tissue (not recorded which). The chain's CDR3 is CASRRGRGHF. The CDR3 DNA is TGTGCCAGCAGAAGGGGGAGAGGTCATTTT.